The present T cell receptor (beta chain) was sequenced within a study of blood T cells in healthy people across ages. General observations from the study: Both naive CD4+ cell counts and diversity were greater in long-lived donors than in aged donors.

In this sample, this clonotype turned up a few times. Its specificity is not known. V lost 6 bases to trimming and J lost 6 bases, with 18 bases between them. The V gene's germline CDR1 is DFQATT and CDR2 SNEGSKA (reference sequence). This CDR3 is built from 14 residues. A second about 7 to 12 cycle PCR used barcoded and J-beta primers. Every sample returned 2.5 million or more CDR3-containing paired-end reads. TCRdb independently ran MiXCR on the 5' RACE reads; one entry per CDR3 protein. This sample has 550,000 to 800,000 distinct CDR3 sequences, with around a fifth found just once. This chain links TRBV20-1 with TRBJ2-4; D is possibly TRBD1 (5 bases). This receptor was obtained from a man between 65 and 80 years old in good health. Sequencing was performed on blood. The CDR3 sequence: CSASSGQGVNIQYF. The DNA for the CDR3 is TGCAGTGCCTCCTCCGGCCAGGGCGTAAACATTCAGTACTTC.